The 8 T cell receptor beta chains in this list originate from one sample, sequenced in a study of sequential checkpoint blockade in melanoma. Noted treatment: randomized to nivolumab then ipilimumab (arm A) or the reverse (arm B). Generated by immunoSEQ multiplex PCR, the TCRdb table keeps only in-frame clones and is missing some. The data contain almost 20,000 clones, around four fifths of them singletons. The source was CD8+ T cells sorted from blood (inferred from file names), collected from a patient given nivolumab and ipilimumab in sequence. These TCRs come from a human donor with melanoma.

Judged by abundance, this clone is medium-sized (0.01 to 0.1%). This rearrangement joins TRBV6-4 to TRBJ2-2; 7 bases map to TRBD1. The V and J ends lost 2 bases and 3 bases, in that order; junction bases with no gene match: 6. The CDR3 is made up of 16 amino acids. Germline lookup yields CDR1 MRHNA and CDR2 SNTAGT. In nucleotides, the CDR3 is TGTGCCAGCAGTGACCCGACAGGGCAGGACACCGGGGAGCTGTTTTTT. Amino acid sequence: CASSDPTGQDTGELFF.

The CDR3 protein is CASSLPGMHEQFF. DNA for the CDR3: TGTGCCAGCAGCTTACCAGGGATGCATGAGCAGTTCTTC. This chain uses TRBV13 with TRBJ2-1, with a tentative D call TRBD1 (5 bases). Trimming removed 2 bases from V and 8 bases from J, with 10 bases in between. This CDR3 contains 13 residues. CDR1 is PRHDT and CDR2 is FYEKMQ in the germline V gene (reference sequence).

This chain uses TRBV9 with TRBJ2-1; 11 positions agree with TRBD2. The CDR3 extends over 14 amino acids. V was clipped by 7 bases and J by 7 bases; unmatched bases: 7. CDR1 is SGDLS, CDR2 YYNGEE, per germline. As DNA, the CDR3 is TGTGCCAGCGGTAGCGGGGGGGCACCAAATGAGCAGTTCTTC. It encodes CASGSGGAPNEQFF.

This clone was seen only a few times. The gene calls are TRBV19 and TRBJ2-3, with unresolved D. The CDR3 covers 13 residues. Trimming removed 3 bases at V and 0 bases at J, with 4 bases between. The germline CDR1 and CDR2 sequences are LNHDA and SQIVND (reference sequence). The CDR3 is CASSMTSTDTQYF. CDR3 coding DNA: TGTGCCAGTAGTATGACTAGCACAGATACGCAGTATTTT.

The chain employs TRBV7-3 and TRBJ2-2; the D gene is possibly TRBD1 (6 bases). CDR1 is SGHTA and CDR2 is FQGTGA in the germline V gene. The CDR3 totals 19 residues. Deletions cut 4 bases from V and 1 base from J, with 22 bases between. In nucleotides, the CDR3 is TGTGCCAGCAGCTCCATCCTAGGTGGGGGCCGATTGAACACCGGGGAGCTGTTTTTT. Its translation is CASSSILGGGRLNTGELFF.

This sequence joins TRBV28 and TRBJ2-1; D is unclear. Germline CDR1 MDHEN, CDR2 SYDVKM. The germline V and J ends were trimmed by 3 bases and 4 bases, with 7 bases remaining between them. The CDR3 contains 13 residues. The CDR3: CASSFHRYNEQFF. CDR3 nucleotide sequence: TGTGCCAGCAGTTTTCACAGATACAATGAGCAGTTCTTC.

The chain links TRBV2 to TRBJ2-4, with 11 bases identical to TRBD2. Per germline, CDR1 SNHLY and CDR2 FYNNEI. V dropped 5 bases and J dropped 2; count of bases not matched to a gene: 5. This CDR3 spans 16 amino acids. The CDR3 DNA reads TGTGCCAGCAGTCCCTTAGCGGGGGGGTCCAAAAACATTCAGTACTTC. This sequence encodes CASSPLAGGSKNIQYF.

The chain employs TRBV4-2 and TRBJ1-3; D gene unclear. Trimming pared 0 bases from V and 1 base from J, leaving 22 bases between. CDR3 length equals 20 residues. The V gene's germline CDR1 is LGHNA and CDR2 YNFKEQ. DNA for the CDR3: TGTGCCAGCAGCCAAGAAGTTCTCGTTGGTTATTTAGAATCTGGAAACACCATATATTTT. Translating gives CASSQEVLVGYLESGNTIYF.